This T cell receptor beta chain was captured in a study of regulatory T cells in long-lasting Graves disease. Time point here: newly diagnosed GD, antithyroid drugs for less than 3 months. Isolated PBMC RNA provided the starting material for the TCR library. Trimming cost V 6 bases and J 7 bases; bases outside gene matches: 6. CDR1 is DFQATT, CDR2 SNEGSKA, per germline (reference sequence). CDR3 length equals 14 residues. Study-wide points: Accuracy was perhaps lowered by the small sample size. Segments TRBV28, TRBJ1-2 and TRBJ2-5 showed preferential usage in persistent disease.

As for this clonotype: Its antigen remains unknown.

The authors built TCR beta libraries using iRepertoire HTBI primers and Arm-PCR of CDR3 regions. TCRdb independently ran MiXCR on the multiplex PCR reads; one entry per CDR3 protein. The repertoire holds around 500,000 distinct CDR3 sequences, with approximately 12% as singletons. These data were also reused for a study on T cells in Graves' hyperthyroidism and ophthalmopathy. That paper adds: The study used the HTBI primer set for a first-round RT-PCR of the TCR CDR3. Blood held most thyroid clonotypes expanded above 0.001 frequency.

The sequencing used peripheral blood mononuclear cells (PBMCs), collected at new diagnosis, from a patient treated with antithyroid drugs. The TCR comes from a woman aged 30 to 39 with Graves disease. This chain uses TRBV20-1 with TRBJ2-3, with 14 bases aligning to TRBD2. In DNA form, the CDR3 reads TGCAGTGCGCTAAGACTAGCGGGAGGGAATACGCAGTATTTT. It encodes CSALRLAGGNTQYF.